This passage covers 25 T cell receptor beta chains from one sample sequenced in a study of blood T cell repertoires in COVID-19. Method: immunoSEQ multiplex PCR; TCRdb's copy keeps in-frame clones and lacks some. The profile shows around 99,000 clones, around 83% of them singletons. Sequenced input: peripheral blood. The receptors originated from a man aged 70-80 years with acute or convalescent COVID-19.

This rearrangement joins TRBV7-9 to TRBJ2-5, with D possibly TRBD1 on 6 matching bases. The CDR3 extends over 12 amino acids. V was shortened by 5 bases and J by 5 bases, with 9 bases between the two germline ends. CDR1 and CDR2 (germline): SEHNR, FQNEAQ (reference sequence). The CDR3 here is CASSPQGETQYF. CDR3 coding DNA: TGTGCCAGCAGCCCCCAGGGGGAGACCCAGTACTTC.

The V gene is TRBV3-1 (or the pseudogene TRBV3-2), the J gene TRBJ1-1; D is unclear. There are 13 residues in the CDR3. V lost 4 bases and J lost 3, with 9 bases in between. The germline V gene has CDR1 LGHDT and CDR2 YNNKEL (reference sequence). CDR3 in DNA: TGTGCCAGCAGCCGATATCAGGACACTGAAGCTTTCTTT. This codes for CASSRYQDTEAFF.

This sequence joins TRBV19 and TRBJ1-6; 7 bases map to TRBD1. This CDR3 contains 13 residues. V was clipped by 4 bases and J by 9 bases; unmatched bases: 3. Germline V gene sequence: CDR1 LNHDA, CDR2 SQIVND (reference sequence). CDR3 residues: CASSTDRVSPLHF. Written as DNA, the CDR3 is TGTGCCAGTAGTACTGACAGGGTTTCACCCCTCCACTTT.

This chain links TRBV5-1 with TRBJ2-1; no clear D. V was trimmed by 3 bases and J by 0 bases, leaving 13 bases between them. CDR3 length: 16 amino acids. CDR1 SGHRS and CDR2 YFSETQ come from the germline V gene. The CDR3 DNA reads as TGCGCCAGCAGCTCGTCACAGCTAAGCTCCTACAATGAGCAGTTCTTC. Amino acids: CASSSSQLSSYNEQFF.

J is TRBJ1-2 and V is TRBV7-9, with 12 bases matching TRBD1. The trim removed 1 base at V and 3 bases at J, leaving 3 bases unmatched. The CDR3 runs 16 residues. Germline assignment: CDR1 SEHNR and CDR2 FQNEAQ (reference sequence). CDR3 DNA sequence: TGTGCCAGCAGCTTAGGGGGACAGGGGGCCCACTATGGCTACACCTTC. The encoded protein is CASSLGGQGAHYGYTF.

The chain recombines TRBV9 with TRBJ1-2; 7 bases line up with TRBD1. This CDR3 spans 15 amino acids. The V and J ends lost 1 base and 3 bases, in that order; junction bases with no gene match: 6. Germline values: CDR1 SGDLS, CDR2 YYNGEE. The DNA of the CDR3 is TGTGCCAGCAGCGTAATCAGCACAGGGGACTATGGCTACACCTTC. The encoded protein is CASSVISTGDYGYTF.

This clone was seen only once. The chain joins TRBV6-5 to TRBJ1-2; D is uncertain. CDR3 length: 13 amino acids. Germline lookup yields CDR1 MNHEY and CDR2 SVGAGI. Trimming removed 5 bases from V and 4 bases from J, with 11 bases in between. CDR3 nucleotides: TGTGCCAGCAGTCCCCCACCCGGCTATGGCTACACCTTC. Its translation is CASSPPPGYGYTF.

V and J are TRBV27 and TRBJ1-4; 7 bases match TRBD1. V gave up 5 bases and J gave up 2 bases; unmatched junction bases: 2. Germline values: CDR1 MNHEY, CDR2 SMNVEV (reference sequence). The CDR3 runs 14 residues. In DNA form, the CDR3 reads TGTGCCAGCAGTCCACAGGGGACTAATGAAAAACTGTTTTTT. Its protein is CASSPQGTNEKLFF. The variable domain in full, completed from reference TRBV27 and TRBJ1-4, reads EAQVTQNPRYLITVTGKKLTVTCSQNMNHEYMSWYRQDPGLGLRQIYYSMNVEVTDKGDVPEGYKVSRKEKRNFPLILESPSPNQTSLYFCASSPQGTNEKLFFGSGTQLSVL.

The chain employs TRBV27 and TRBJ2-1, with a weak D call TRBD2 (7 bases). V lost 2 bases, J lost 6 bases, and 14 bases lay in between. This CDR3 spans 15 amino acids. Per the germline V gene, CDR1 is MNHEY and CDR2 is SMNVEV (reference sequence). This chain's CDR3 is CASSLAGAVTNEQFF. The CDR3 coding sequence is TGTGCCAGCAGTTTAGCGGGGGCGGTTACCAATGAGCAGTTCTTC.

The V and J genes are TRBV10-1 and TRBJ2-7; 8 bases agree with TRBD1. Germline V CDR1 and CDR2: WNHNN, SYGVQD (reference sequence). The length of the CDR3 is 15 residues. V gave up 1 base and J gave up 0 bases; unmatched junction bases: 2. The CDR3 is CASSEWTGSSYEQYF. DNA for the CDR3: TGCGCCAGCAGTGAGTGGACAGGGAGCTCCTACGAGCAGTACTTC.

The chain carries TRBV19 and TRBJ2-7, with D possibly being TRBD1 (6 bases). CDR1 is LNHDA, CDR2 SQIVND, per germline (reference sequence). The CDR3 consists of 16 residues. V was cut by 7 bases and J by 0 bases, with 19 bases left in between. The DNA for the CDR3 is TGTGCCAGTACCCTCACCGCAGGGGCAATCTCCTACGAGCAGTACTTC. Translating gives CASTLTAGAISYEQYF.

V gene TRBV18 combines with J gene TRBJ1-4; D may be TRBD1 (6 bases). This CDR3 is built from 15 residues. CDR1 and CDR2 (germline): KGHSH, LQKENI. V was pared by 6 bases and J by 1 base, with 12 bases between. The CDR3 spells CASSLMTGTNEKLFF. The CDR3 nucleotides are TGTGCCAGCTCGCTCATGACAGGAACTAATGAAAAACTGTTTTTT.

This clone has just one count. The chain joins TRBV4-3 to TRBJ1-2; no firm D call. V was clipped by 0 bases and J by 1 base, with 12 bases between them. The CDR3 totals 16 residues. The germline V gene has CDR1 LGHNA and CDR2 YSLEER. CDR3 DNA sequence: TGCGCCAGCAGCCAAGATGAGATCCGAGTTAACTATGGCTACACCTTC. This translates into CASSQDEIRVNYGYTF.

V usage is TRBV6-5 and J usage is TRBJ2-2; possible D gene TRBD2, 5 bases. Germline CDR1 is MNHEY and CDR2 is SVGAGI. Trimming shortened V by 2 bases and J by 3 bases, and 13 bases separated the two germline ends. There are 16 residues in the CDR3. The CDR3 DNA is TGTGCCAGCAGTTACCTAGGTACCGGGGACACCGGGGAGCTGTTTTTT. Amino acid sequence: CASSYLGTGDTGELFF.

The CDR3 sequence: CASSPQQGGIDTQYF. The DNA for the CDR3 is TGTGCCAGCAGTCCCCAACAGGGGGGAATAGATACGCAGTATTTT. The chain links TRBV7-2 to TRBJ2-3; TRBD1 matches 8 bases. The CDR3 runs to 15 residues. After removal of 6 bases from V and 5 bases from J, the junction contained 10 bases not matched to a gene. CDR1 and CDR2 (germline): SGHTA, FQGNSA.

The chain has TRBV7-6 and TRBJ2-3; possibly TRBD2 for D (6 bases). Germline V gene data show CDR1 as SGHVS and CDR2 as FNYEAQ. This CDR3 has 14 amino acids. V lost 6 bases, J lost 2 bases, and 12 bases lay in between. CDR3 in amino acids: CASRRDSLTDTQYF. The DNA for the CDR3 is TGTGCCAGCAGACGGGACTCCCTCACAGATACGCAGTATTTT.

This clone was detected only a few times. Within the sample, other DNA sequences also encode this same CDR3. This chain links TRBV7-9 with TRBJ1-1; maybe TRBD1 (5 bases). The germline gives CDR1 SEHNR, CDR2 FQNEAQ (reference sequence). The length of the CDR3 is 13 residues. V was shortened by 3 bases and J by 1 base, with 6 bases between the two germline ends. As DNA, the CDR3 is TGTGCCAGCAGCTTTACAGGGAACACTGAAGCTTTCTTT. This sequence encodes CASSFTGNTEAFF.

CDR3 amino acids: CASGRQDLNEKLFF. CDR3 nucleotides: TGCGCCAGCGGAAGACAGGACCTTAATGAAAAACTGTTTTTT. This chain connects TRBV5-1 to TRBJ1-4; TRBD1 might be the D (6 bases). V gave up 7 bases and J gave up 4 bases, with 14 bases separating them. The CDR3 is made up of 14 amino acids. Germline V lookup: CDR1 SGHRS, CDR2 YFSETQ.

CDR3 coding DNA: TGCAGCGTCGCGGACAGCGCCGGGGGCAATCAGCCCCAGCATTTT. It is translated as CSVADSAGGNQPQHF. This chain joins TRBV29-1 and TRBJ1-5; TRBD1 might be the D (6 bases). CDR3 length equals 15 residues. V shed 6 bases and J shed 2 bases, with 17 bases lying between them. CDR1 is SQVTM and CDR2 is ANQGSEA in the germline V gene.

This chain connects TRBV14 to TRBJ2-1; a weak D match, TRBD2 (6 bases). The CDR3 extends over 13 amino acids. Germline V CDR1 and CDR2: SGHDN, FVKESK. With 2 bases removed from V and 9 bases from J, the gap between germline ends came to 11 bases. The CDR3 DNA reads TGTGCCAGCAGCCAACGTCTAGCGTCTGAGCAGTTCTTC. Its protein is CASSQRLASEQFF.

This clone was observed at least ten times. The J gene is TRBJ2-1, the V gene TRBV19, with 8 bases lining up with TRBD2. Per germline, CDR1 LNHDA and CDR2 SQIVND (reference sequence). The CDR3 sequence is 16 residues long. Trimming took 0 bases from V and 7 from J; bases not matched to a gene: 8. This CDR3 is CASSIDLGLGLNEQFF. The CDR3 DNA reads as TGTGCCAGTAGTATAGATCTGGGACTAGGGCTGAATGAGCAGTTCTTC.

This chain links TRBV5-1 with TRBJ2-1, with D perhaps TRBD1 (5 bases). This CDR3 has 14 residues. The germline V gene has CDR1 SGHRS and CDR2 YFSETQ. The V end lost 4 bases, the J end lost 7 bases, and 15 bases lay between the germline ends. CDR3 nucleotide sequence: TGCGCCAGCAGCAAGGGGTCCTTGGGGAATGAGCAGTTCTTC. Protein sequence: CASSKGSLGNEQFF.

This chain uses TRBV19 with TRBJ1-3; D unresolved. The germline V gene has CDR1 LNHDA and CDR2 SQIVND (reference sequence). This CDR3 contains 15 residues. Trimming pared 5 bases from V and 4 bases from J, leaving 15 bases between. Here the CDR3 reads CASSSPQARGNTIYF. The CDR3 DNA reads TGTGCCAGTAGTTCCCCCCAGGCCAGGGGAAACACCATATATTTT.

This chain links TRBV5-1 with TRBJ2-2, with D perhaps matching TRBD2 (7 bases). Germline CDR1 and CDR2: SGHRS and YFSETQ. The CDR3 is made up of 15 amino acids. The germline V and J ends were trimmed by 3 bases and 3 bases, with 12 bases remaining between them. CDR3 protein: CASSSEGGDTGELFF. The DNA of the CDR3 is TGCGCCAGCAGCTCCGAGGGGGGGGACACCGGGGAGCTGTTTTTT. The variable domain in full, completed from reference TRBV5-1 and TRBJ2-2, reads KAGVTQTPRYLIKTRGQQVTLSCSPISGHRSVSWYQQTPGQGLQFLFEYFSETQRNKGNFPGRFSGRQFSNSRSEMNVSTLELGDSALYLCASSSEGGDTGELFFGEGSRLTVL.

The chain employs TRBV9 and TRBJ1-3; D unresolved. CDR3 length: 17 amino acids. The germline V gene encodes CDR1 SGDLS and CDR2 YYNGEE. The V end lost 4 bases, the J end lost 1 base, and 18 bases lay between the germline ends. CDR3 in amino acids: CASSTLGRTVSGNTIYF. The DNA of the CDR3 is TGTGCCAGCAGCACCCTTGGACGGACTGTATCTGGAAACACCATATATTTT.